The 26 T cell receptor beta chains below were found in one sample sequenced in a study of vaccination effects on CD4 cells after COVID-19. Sequencing was performed with immunoSEQ multiplex PCR; in TCRdb, only in-frame clones are kept and a portion is missing. The table has 45,000 to 55,000 clones, about 70% seen once. Investigators separated out CD4+ T cells once around nine days of culture had passed. BNT162b2 vaccine or mRNA-1273 vaccine was given to participants in two doses. The antigens these receptors bind are not known. Material: CD4+ T cells from PBMCs cultured without peptide, obtained after COVID-19 vaccination. These TCRs come from a human donor who received a COVID-19 vaccine.

The J gene is TRBJ2-3, the V gene TRBV25-1; 7 bases agree with TRBD2. The J segment lost 2 bases and the V segment lost 6 bases, leaving 5 bases of the junction unmatched. In germline, CDR1 is MGHDK, CDR2 SYGVNS. The CDR3 has 14 amino acids. The CDR3 DNA sequence: TGTGCCAGCAGGGAAGCGGGAAACACAGATACGCAGTATTTT. Its translation: CASREAGNTDTQYF.

With regard to this clone: This sample also contains other DNA sequences that code for the same CDR3. Here the CDR3 reads CASSEAGSYGYTF. In DNA, the CDR3 is TGTGCCAGCAGTGAAGCGGGGAGCTATGGCTACACCTTC. The chain couples TRBV6-1 to TRBJ1-2; D ambiguous. CDR3 size: 13 residues. Per germline, CDR1 MNHNS and CDR2 SASEGT. The V end was cut by 0 bases, the J end by 4 bases, with 6 bases between.

This clone was seen only a few times. The chain recombines TRBV6-1 with TRBJ2-7; D tentatively fits TRBD1 or TRBD2 (5 bases each). The CDR3 loop spans 15 amino acids. The germline CDR1 and CDR2 sequences are MNHNS and SASEGT. Trimming left V 2 bases short and J 1 base short, with 12 bases between. The CDR3 loop reads CASSEHGAQSYEQYF. CDR3 DNA sequence: TGTGCCAGCAGTGAACACGGGGCGCAGTCCTACGAGCAGTACTTC.

The chain has TRBV11-2 and TRBJ2-3; tentative D call: TRBD2 (5 bases). CDR3 size: 14 residues. Germline values: CDR1 SGHAT, CDR2 FQNNGV. V lost 3 bases and J lost 5, with 12 bases in between. The CDR3 is CASSFRWEKDTQYF. In DNA, the CDR3 is TGTGCCAGCAGCTTTAGATGGGAGAAAGATACGCAGTATTTT.

The rearrangement links TRBV6-5 to TRBJ2-7; D perhaps matches TRBD1 (6 bases). V lost 7 bases to trimming and J lost 4 bases, with 14 bases between them. Germline V gene data show CDR1 as MNHEY and CDR2 as SVGAGI. CDR3 length: 13 residues. The CDR3 DNA reads TGTGCCAGCATACAGGGTGGAAGATACGAGCAGTACTTC. The encoded protein is CASIQGGRYEQYF.

The genes are TRBV2 and TRBJ2-1; 12 nucleotides match TRBD2. CDR1 SNHLY and CDR2 FYNNEI come from the germline V gene. The ends lost 3 bases at V and 6 bases at J; junction bases unmatched: 3. The CDR3 loop spans 15 amino acids. The CDR3 sequence is CASSDLAGGGNEQFF. CDR3 DNA: TGTGCCAGCAGTGACCTAGCGGGGGGGGGCAATGAGCAGTTCTTC.

The rearrangement joins TRBV6-5 to TRBJ1-2; D is possibly TRBD1 (5 bases). The germline gives CDR1 MNHEY, CDR2 SVGAGI. Trimming cost V 5 bases and J 4 bases, with 17 bases left between them. The CDR3 consists of 15 residues. The CDR3: CASSQPPGMGYGYTF. In DNA, the CDR3 is TGTGCCAGCAGTCAACCTCCAGGGATGGGCTATGGCTACACCTTC.

In its sample, this clone was seen a few times. The V call is TRBV10-3, the J call TRBJ1-2, with D maybe TRBD1 (5 bases). The CDR3 length is 15 residues. Germline V CDR1 and CDR2: ENHRY, SYGVKD. V lost 4 bases, J lost 4 bases, and 16 bases lay in between. DNA of the CDR3: TGTGCCATCAGTGCCAGCGGGGTCAGGGCCTATGGCTACACCTTC. It yields the protein CAISASGVRAYGYTF.

This sequence joins TRBV4-1 and TRBJ2-6; D is unclear. The V gene's germline CDR1 is MGHRA and CDR2 YSYEKL. Trimming took 1 base from V and 0 from J, leaving 19 bases between them. This CDR3 spans 20 amino acids. The CDR3 spells CASSQVRQAQPSSGANVLTF. CDR3 sequence (DNA): TGCGCCAGCAGCCAAGTCAGGCAGGCACAACCGAGCTCTGGGGCCAACGTCCTGACTTTC.

The rearrangement links TRBV5-1 to TRBJ1-1; D uncertain. CDR1 is SGHRS and CDR2 is YFSETQ in the germline V gene. The germline V and J ends were trimmed by 0 bases and 4 bases, with 16 bases remaining between them. The CDR3 length is 16 residues. The CDR3 protein is CASSLGYSLGGTEAFF. The CDR3, as DNA: TGCGCCAGCAGCTTGGGTTATTCTTTGGGAGGCACTGAAGCTTTCTTT.

The CDR3 nucleotides are TGTGCCAGCAGCGTAGGTTACTCTGGGGCCAACGTCCTGACTTTC. It translates to CASSVGYSGANVLTF. The J gene is TRBJ2-6, the V gene TRBV9; D ambiguous. The ends were cut back, 0 bases at V and 0 bases at J, with 4 bases in the middle. CDR3 length: 15 amino acids. The germline gives CDR1 SGDLS, CDR2 YYNGEE.

This chain uses TRBV4-1 with TRBJ1-2; possibly TRBD1 for D (5 bases). CDR1 and CDR2 (germline): MGHRA, YSYEKL. The V end was cut by 0 bases, the J end by 2 bases, with 13 bases between. The CDR3 has 16 amino acids. CDR3 protein: CASSQEGGEKNYGYTF. Here the CDR3 DNA reads TGCGCCAGCAGCCAAGAGGGGGGAGAGAAGAACTATGGCTACACCTTC.

Comments on this clone: One end of the junction varies from germline; a read error may be responsible. V gene TRBV5-5 combines with J gene TRBJ1-2; perhaps TRBD1 as D (5 bases). The CDR3 loop spans 14 amino acids. Germline V gives CDR1 SGHKS, CDR2 YYEKEE (reference sequence). This chain's CDR3 is CASSLEGSGRSEIF. The CDR3 nucleotides read TGTGCCAGCAGCTTGGAGGGGTCAGGAAGATCCGAAATCTTC.

The sample holds a few counts of this clone. The rearrangement uses TRBV10-3 and TRBJ2-3, with 10 bases aligning to TRBD2. V shed 8 bases and J 5 bases; nucleotides not matched to a gene: 10. The CDR3 extends over 15 amino acids. Germline V gene data show CDR1 as ENHRY and CDR2 as SYGVKD. The CDR3: CAIGRSGRSEDTQYF. The CDR3 DNA sequence: TGTGCCATCGGGCGTAGCGGGAGGAGCGAAGATACGCAGTATTTT.

This chain joins TRBV19 and TRBJ2-5; 9 bases are a match to TRBD1. CDR3 length: 17 amino acids. Germline CDR1 reads LNHDA; CDR2 reads SQIVND (reference sequence). J gave up 2 bases and V 5 bases, and 12 bases lay outside the gene matches. As DNA, the CDR3 is TGTGCCAGTAGTCGGATCACAGGGGGCGTGCGGCAAGAGACCCAGTACTTC. Protein sequence: CASSRITGGVRQETQYF.

The rearrangement joins TRBV27 to TRBJ2-4; 9 bases align to TRBD1. The CDR3 is 16 amino acids. Trimming removed 9 bases from V and 0 bases from J; junction bases left unmatched: 9. Germline V gene data show CDR1 as MNHEY and CDR2 as SMNVEV (reference sequence). The CDR3 DNA sequence: TGTGCCAGTGGCCCGGGACAGGGTATAGCCAAAAACATTCAGTACTTC. Its protein is CASGPGQGIAKNIQYF.

V usage is TRBV19 and J usage is TRBJ2-3, with 14 bases identical to TRBD2. The junction had 8 bases not matched to a gene; V was cut back by 3 bases and J by 6 bases. This CDR3 contains 17 residues. Per the germline V gene, CDR1 is LNHDA and CDR2 is SQIVND (reference sequence). CDR3: CASSIRGLAGASDTQYF. CDR3 DNA: TGTGCCAGTAGTATCAGGGGACTAGCGGGAGCGTCGGATACGCAGTATTTT.

V gene TRBV6-2 or TRBV6-3 combines with J gene TRBJ2-1, with 9 nucleotides matching TRBD1. Per germline, CDR1 MNHEY and CDR2 SVGEGT. Germline trimming cut 5 bases from V and 7 bases from J; bases unmatched to any gene: 3. The CDR3 runs to 13 residues. CDR3 in DNA: TGTGCCAGCAGTATGGACAGGGGAAATGAGCAGTTCTTC. This translates into CASSMDRGNEQFF.

This clone showed up just a few times. The CDR3 reads CASSHRGGGYTF. Written as DNA, the CDR3 is TGCGCCAGCAGCCATCGGGGGGGTGGCTACACCTTC. The chain carries TRBV4-1 and TRBJ1-2; a possible D gene is TRBD1 (5 bases). V shed 3 bases and J shed 7 bases, with 9 bases lying between them. Per germline, CDR1 MGHRA and CDR2 YSYEKL. This CDR3 region has 12 residues.

This clone was detected only a few times. CDR3 coding DNA: TGTGCCAGTAGTCCCGATTCCGCCCAGCCCCAGCATTTT. Translating gives CASSPDSAQPQHF. The V gene is TRBV19, the J gene TRBJ1-5; D call uncertain. V dropped 5 bases and J dropped 7 bases, with 12 bases sitting between them. This CDR3 comprises 13 residues. CDR1 is LNHDA, CDR2 SQIVND, per germline (reference sequence).

About this clone itself: Other DNA sequences within the sample encode an identical CDR3. The chain uses TRBV12-3 or TRBV12-4 and TRBJ2-7; tentative D call: TRBD1 (5 bases). The CDR3 loop spans 12 amino acids. The germline V and J ends were trimmed by 3 bases and 4 bases, with 7 bases remaining between them. The CDR3 is CASSLQGYEQYF. The CDR3 nucleotides read TGTGCCAGCAGTTTGCAGGGATACGAGCAGTACTTC.

V usage is TRBV25-1 and J usage is TRBJ2-1; perhaps TRBD2 as D (7 bases). The V gene lost 6 bases and the J gene lost 7 bases, with 10 bases spanning the gap. This CDR3 has 12 residues. CDR1 is MGHDK, CDR2 SYGVNS, per germline. The CDR3 nucleotides are TGTGCCAGCAGGGGGGGGCGGAATGAGCAGTTCTTC. Encoded protein: CASRGGRNEQFF.

The chain combines TRBV7-2 with TRBJ1-5; TRBD1 aligns across 9 bases. CDR1 and CDR2 from the germline V gene are SGHTA and FQGNSA. This CDR3 is built from 13 residues. The J segment lost 7 bases and the V segment lost 5 bases, leaving 3 bases of the junction unmatched. The CDR3 sequence is CASSGTGMQPQHF. The CDR3, as DNA: TGTGCCAGCAGCGGGACAGGGATGCAGCCCCAGCATTTT.

V is TRBV10-3 and J is TRBJ2-1; 9 nucleotides align to TRBD2. The germline V gene has CDR1 ENHRY and CDR2 SYGVKD. V lost 0 bases and J lost 6; bases outside the gene matches: 6. The CDR3 spans 16 residues. The DNA for the CDR3 is TGTGCCATCAGTGAGTCCCAGGGGCGGGGGGGCAATGAGCAGTTCTTC. Amino acid sequence: CAISESQGRGGNEQFF.

V is TRBV28 and J is TRBJ2-3; D unclear. The V end was cut by 6 bases, the J end by 4 bases, with 5 bases between. The CDR3 contains 11 residues. The germline gives CDR1 MDHEN, CDR2 SYDVKM. The CDR3 here is CASRGSDTQYF. The CDR3 DNA follows: TGTGCCAGCAGGGGGTCAGATACGCAGTATTTT.

This clone was detected only once. This rearrangement joins TRBV29-1 to TRBJ2-7, with D perhaps matching TRBD1 (5 bases). The CDR3 contains 12 residues. V was clipped by 0 bases and J by 5 bases, with 8 bases between them. CDR1 and CDR2 from the germline V gene are SQVTM and ANQGSEA. The CDR3 sequence is CSVEEWGDEQYF. The DNA for the CDR3 is TGCAGCGTTGAAGAGTGGGGCGACGAGCAGTACTTC.